Listed below are T cell receptor beta chains from one sample, sequenced in a study of blood T cell repertoires in COVID-19. TCRdb keeps only in-frame clones here, not all; method: immunoSEQ multiplex PCR. This table has about 230,000 clones, around four fifths appearing once. The sequencing sample was made of peripheral blood. These receptors were taken from a man older than 75 with acute or convalescent COVID-19. CDR3s include the opening cysteine and the closing phenylalanine or tryptophan. A D gene is named only where the DNA matches it firmly.

TRBV6-5	NA	TRBJ2-5	11	CATSEQETQYF	TGTGCCACCTCGGAGCAAGAGACCCAGTACTTC
TRBV4-1	NA	TRBJ1-2	13	CASSLEGSYGYTF	TGCGCCAGCAGCTTGGAGGGTTCTTATGGCTACACCTTC
TRBV3-1/TRBV3-2	NA	TRBJ1-2	12	CASSHLGDGYTF	TGTGCCAGCAGCCATTTGGGAGATGGCTACACCTTC
TRBV7-3	NA	TRBJ1-1	13	CASSLQVSGEAFF	TGTGCCAGCAGCTTACAGGTCTCCGGTGAAGCTTTCTTT
TRBV5-6	TRBD1	TRBJ1-1	15	CASSRASTGASEAFF	TGTGCCAGCAGCCGTGCTTCGACAGGGGCTTCTGAAGCTTTCTTT
TRBV18	NA	TRBJ2-3	12	CASSNRADTQYF	TGTGCCAGCTCAAACAGGGCAGATACGCAGTATTTT
TRBV30	NA	TRBJ1-6	16	CAWTQSGSSYNSPLHF	TGTGCCTGGACCCAATCCGGGAGCTCCTATAATTCACCCCTCCACTTT
TRBV16	TRBD2	TRBJ2-7	16	CASSQTFRAGGGEQYF	TGTGCCAGCAGCCAGACTTTTAGAGCGGGAGGGGGAGAGCAGTACTTC
TRBV12-3/TRBV12-4	NA	TRBJ1-5	13	CASREQFNQPQHF	TGTGCCAGCAGAGAACAGTTCAATCAGCCCCAGCATTTT
TRBV28	NA	TRBJ1-2	15	CASSPRSGRNYGYTF	TGTGCCAGCAGTCCCCGGTCAGGGCGCAACTATGGCTACACCTTC
TRBV28	NA	TRBJ1-6	16	CASSFPTDTRASPLHF	TGTGCCAGCAGTTTCCCTACTGACACCAGGGCTTCACCCCTCCACTTT
TRBV19	NA	TRBJ1-1	14	CASSIDQGIGEAFF	TGTGCCAGTAGTATTGATCAGGGCATTGGTGAAGCTTTCTTT
TRBV4-2	NA	TRBJ1-2	13	CASSQAIDGGYTF	TGTGCCAGCAGCCAAGCTATAGATGGTGGCTACACCTTC
TRBV2	NA	TRBJ2-5	12	CARQTSQETQYF	TGTGCCAGACAGACTAGCCAAGAGACCCAGTACTTC
TRBV9	TRBD1	TRBJ1-2	15	CASSARGQGATGYTF	TGTGCCAGCAGCGCACGAGGACAGGGGGCAACTGGCTACACCTTC
TRBV23-1	TRBD1	TRBJ2-1	14	CASRIRGPDNEQFF	TGCGCCAGCAGGATTAGGGGGCCGGACAATGAGCAGTTCTTC
TRBV5-4	TRBD1	TRBJ2-1	16	CASSLLTGQGYNEQFF	TGTGCCAGCAGCTTGCTTACGGGACAGGGATACAATGAGCAGTTCTTC
TRBV15	TRBD2	TRBJ2-7	13	CATGTGGSYEQYF	TGTGCCACCGGGACGGGGGGGAGCTACGAGCAGTACTTC